This TCR beta chain was identified in a study of a mutant IDH1 vaccine in newly diagnosed glioma. The table came from immunoSEQ multiplex PCR; TCRdb's copy has only in-frame clones and leaves some out. The repertoire holds about 60,000 clones, 80% to 90% seen once, with 1.6% in the top ten. CDR1 is SNHLY, CDR2 FYNNEI, per germline. Between the trimmed V and J ends, which lost 6 bases and 2 bases, there was a span of 11 bases. This CDR3 comprises 14 residues. Time point defined: week 35, safety follow-up. Every vaccination contained 300 ug of the mutant IDH1 20-mer peptide and was paired with topical imiquimod. Regarding this clone: Its target is not known.

This clonotype was obtained from a man in his forties with glioma. The rearrangement joins TRBV2 to TRBJ2-1; D is perhaps TRBD2 (5 bases). Sequenced here: PBMCs, sampled from a glioma patient whose treatment included an IDH1 peptide vaccine. Here the CDR3 DNA reads TGTGCCAGCAGACGGGATATCCCCTACAATGAGCAGTTCTTC. Amino acids: CASRRDIPYNEQFF.